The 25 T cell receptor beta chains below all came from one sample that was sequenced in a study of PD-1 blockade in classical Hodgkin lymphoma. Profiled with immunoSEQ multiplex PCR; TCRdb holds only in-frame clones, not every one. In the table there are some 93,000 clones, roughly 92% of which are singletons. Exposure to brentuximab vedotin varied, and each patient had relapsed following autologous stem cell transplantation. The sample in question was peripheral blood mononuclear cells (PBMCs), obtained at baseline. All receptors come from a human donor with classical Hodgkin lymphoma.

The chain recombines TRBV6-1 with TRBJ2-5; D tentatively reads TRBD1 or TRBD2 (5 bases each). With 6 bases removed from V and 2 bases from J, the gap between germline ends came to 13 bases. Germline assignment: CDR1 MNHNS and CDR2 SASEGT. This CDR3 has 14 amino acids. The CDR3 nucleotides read TGTGCCAGCAGGGGGACGGGTTTTCAAGAGACCCAGTACTTC. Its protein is CASRGTGFQETQYF.

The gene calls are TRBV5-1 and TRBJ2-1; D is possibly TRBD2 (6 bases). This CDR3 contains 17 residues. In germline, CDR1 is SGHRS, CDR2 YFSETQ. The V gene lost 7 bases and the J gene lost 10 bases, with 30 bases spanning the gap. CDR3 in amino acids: CASGLMDYRPQGGEQFF. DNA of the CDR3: TGCGCCAGCGGTTTAATGGACTACAGGCCCCAAGGCGGGGAGCAGTTCTTC.

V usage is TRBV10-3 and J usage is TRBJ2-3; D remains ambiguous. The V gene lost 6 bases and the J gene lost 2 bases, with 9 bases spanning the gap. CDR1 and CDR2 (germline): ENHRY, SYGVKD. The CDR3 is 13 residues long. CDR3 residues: CAIRANITDTQYF. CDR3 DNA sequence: TGTGCCATCAGGGCAAATATCACAGATACGCAGTATTTT.

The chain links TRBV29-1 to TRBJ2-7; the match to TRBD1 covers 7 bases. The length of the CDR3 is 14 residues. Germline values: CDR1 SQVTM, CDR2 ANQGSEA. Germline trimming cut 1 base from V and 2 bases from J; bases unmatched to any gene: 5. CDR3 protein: CSVEGTGVTYEQYF. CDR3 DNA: TGCAGCGTTGAAGGTACAGGGGTTACCTACGAGCAGTACTTC.

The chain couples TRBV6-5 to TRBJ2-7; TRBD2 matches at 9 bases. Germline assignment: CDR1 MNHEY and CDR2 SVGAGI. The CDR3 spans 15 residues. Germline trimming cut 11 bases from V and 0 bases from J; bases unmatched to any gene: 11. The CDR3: CACQKLAGNSYEQYF. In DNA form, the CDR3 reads TGTGCCTGCCAAAAGCTAGCGGGAAACTCCTACGAGCAGTACTTC.

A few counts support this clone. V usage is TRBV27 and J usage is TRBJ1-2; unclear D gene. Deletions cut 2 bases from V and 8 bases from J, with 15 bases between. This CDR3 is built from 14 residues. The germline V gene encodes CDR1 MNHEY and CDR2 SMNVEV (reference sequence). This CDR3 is CASSLAGGNRGYTF. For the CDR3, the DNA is TGTGCCAGCAGTTTAGCAGGAGGGAATAGGGGCTACACCTTC.

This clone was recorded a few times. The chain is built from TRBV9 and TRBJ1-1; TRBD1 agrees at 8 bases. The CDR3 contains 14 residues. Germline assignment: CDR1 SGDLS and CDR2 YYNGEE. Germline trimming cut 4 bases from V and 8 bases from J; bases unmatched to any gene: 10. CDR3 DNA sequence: TGTGCCAGCAGCCCAGACAGGGGTGAGCTCGAAGCTTTCTTT. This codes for CASSPDRGELEAFF.

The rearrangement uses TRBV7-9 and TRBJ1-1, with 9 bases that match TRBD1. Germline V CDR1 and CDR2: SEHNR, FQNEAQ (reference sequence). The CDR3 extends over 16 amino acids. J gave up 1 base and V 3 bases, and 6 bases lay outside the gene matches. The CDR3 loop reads CASSFPGTGRNTEAFF. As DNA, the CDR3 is TGTGCCAGCAGCTTTCCCGGGACAGGGCGGAACACTGAAGCTTTCTTT.

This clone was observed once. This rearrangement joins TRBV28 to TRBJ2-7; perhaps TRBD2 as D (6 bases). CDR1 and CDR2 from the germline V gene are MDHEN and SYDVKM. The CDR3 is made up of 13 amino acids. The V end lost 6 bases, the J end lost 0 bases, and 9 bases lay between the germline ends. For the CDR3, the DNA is TGTGCCAGCAGCCACGGGGGCTCCTACGAGCAGTACTTC. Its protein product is CASSHGGSYEQYF.

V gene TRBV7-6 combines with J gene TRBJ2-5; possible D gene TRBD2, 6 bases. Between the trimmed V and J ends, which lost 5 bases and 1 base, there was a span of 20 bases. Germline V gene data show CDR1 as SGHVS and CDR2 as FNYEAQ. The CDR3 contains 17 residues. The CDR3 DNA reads TGTGCCAGCAGCCAGTTTAGCGGCATCTACCTCCAAGAGACCCAGTACTTC. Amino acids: CASSQFSGIYLQETQYF. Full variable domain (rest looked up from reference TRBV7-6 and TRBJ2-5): GAGVSQSPRYKVTKRGQDVALRCDPISGHVSLYWYRQALGQGPEFLTYFNYEAQQDKSGLPNDRFSAERPEGSISTLTIQRTEQRDSAMYRCASSQFSGIYLQETQYFGPGTRLLVL.

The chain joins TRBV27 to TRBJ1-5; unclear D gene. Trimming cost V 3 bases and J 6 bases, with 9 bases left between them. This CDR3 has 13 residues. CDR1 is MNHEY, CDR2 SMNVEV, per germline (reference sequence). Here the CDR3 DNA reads TGTGCCAGCAGTTTTTGGATAGGTCAGCCCCAGCATTTT. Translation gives CASSFWIGQPQHF.

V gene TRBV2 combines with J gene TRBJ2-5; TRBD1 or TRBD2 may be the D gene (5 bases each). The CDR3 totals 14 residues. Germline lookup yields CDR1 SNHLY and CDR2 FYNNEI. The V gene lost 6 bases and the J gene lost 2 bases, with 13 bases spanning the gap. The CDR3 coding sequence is TGTGCCAGCAGCTCCGGGACCCTACAAGAGACCCAGTACTTC. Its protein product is CASSSGTLQETQYF.

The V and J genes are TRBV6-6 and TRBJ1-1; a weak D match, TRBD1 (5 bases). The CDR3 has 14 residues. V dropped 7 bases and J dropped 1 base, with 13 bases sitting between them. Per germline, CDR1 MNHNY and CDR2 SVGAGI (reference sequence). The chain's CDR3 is CASTWGVPNTEAFF. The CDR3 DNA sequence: TGTGCCAGCACATGGGGGGTGCCGAACACTGAAGCTTTCTTT.

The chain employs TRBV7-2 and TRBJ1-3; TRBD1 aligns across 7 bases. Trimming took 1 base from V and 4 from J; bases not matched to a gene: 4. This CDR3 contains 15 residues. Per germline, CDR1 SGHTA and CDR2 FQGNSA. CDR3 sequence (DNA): TGTGCCAGCAGCTTAGATGACAGGGTCGGAAACACCATATATTTT. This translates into CASSLDDRVGNTIYF.

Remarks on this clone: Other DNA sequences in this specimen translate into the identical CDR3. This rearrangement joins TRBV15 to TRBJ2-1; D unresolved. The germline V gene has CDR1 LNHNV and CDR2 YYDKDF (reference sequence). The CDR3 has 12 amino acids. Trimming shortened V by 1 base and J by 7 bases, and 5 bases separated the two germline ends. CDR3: CATSRVGNEQFF. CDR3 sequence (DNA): TGTGCCACCAGCAGAGTGGGGAATGAGCAGTTCTTC. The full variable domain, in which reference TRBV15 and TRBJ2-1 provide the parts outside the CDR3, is DAMVIQNPRYQVTQFGKPVTLSCSQTLNHNVMYWYQQKSSQAPKLLFHYYDKDFNNEADTPDNFQSRRPNTSFCFLDIRSPGLGDTAMYLCATSRVGNEQFFGPGTRLTVL.

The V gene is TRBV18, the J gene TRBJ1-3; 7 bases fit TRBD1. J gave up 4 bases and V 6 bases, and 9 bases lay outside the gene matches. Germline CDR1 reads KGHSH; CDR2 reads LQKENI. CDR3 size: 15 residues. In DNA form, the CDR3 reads TGTGCCAGCTCGCTGGGTTCGACAGGGGGAAACACCATATATTTT. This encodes CASSLGSTGGNTIYF.

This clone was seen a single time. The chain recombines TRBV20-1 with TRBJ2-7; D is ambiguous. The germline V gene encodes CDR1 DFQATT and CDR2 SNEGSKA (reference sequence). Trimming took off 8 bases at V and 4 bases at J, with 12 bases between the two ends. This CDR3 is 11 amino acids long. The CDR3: CSYRTAYEQYF. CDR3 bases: TGCAGTTATCGGACCGCGTACGAGCAGTACTTC.

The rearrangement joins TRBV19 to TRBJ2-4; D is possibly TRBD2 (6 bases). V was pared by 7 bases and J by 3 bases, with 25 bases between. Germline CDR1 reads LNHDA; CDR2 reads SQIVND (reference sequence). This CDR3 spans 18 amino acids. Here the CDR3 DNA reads TGTGCCAGTACCCCATCCCCCCCGGCGGTAGCGGACAAAAACATTCAGTACTTC. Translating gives CASTPSPPAVADKNIQYF.

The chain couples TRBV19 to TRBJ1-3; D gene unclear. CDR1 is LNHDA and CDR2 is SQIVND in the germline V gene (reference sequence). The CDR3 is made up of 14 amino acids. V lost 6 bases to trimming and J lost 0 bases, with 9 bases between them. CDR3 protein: CASSRSGSGNTIYF. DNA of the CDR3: TGTGCCAGTAGCCGGTCAGGCTCTGGAAACACCATATATTTT.

The CDR3 DNA reads as TGTGCCAGCAGCTTGAATAAGCACGAGCAGTACTTC. Its protein product is CASSLNKHEQYF. V gene TRBV11-2 combines with J gene TRBJ2-7, with D unclear. Trimming left V 3 bases short and J 5 bases short, with 8 bases between. The CDR3 loop spans 12 amino acids. Germline assignment: CDR1 SGHAT and CDR2 FQNNGV.

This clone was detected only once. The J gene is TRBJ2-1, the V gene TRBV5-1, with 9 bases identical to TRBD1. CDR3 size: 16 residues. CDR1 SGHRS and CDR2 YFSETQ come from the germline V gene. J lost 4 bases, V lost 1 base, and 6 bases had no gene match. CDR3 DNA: TGCGCCAGCAGCTTGTACCCGGGACAGGGATACAATGAGCAGTTCTTC. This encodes CASSLYPGQGYNEQFF.

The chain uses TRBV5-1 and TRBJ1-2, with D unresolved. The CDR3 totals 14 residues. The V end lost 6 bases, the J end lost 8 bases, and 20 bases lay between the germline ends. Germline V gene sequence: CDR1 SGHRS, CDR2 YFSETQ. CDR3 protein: CASIYLAATGGYTF. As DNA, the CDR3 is TGCGCCAGCATCTACCTTGCGGCAACGGGGGGCTACACCTTC.

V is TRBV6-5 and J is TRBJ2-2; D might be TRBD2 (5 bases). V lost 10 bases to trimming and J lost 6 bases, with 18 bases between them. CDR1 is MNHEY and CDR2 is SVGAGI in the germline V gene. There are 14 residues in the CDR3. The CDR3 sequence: CATLYSGFPGELFF. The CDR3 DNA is TGTGCCACCCTTTACAGCGGATTCCCCGGGGAGCTGTTTTTT.

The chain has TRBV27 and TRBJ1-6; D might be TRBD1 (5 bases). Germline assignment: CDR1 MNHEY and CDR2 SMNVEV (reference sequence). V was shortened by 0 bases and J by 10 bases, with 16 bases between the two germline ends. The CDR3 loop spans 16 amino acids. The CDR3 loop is CASSLSAWGVGSPLHF. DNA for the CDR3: TGTGCCAGCAGTTTATCGGCCTGGGGGGTAGGCTCACCCCTCCACTTT.

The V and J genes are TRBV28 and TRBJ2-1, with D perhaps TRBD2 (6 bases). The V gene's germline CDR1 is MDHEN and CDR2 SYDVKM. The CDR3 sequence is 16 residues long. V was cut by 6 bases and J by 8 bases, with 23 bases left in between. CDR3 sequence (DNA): TGTGCCAGCAGCCAAACCGGGACTGTCCAGGTAGATGAGCAGTTCTTC. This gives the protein CASSQTGTVQVDEQFF.